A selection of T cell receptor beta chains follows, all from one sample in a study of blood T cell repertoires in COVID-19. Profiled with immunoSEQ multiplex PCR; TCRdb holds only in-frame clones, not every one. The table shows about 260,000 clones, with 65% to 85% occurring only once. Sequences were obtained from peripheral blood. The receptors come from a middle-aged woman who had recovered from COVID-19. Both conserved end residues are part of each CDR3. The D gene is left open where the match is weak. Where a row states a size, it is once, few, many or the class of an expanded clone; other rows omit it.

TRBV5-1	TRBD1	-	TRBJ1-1	TGCGCCAGCAGCTTGGCAGGGGGCACGAACACTGAAGCTTTCTTT	CASSLAGGTNTEAFF
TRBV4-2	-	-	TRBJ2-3	TGTGCCAGCAGCTCGGGACAACTTAGCACAGATACGCAGTATTTT	CASSSGQLSTDTQYF
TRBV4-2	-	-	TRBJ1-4	TGTGCCAGCAGCCAACAGCGGGGGAGAGATGAAAAACTGTTTTTT	CASSQQRGRDEKLFF
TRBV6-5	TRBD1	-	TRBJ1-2	TGTGCCAGCAGCCCGGGACAGGGACGCTACACCTTC	CASSPGQGRYTF
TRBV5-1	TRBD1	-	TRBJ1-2	TGCGCCAGCAGCCGAGGGACAGCGTCGAACTATGGCTACACCTTC	CASSRGTASNYGYTF
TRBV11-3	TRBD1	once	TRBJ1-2	TGTGCCAGCAGCTTACACCCGCAGGGGGTGGATGGCTACACCTTC	CASSLHPQGVDGYTF
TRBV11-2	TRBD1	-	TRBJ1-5	TGTGCCAGCAGTTCGGACAGGGGGAACCGACAGCCCCAGCATTTT	CASSSDRGNRQPQHF
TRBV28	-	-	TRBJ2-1	TGTGCCAGCAGTTTCCGAGAAACCTTCTACAATGAGCAGTTCTTC	CASSFRETFYNEQFF
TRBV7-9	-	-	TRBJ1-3	TGTGCCAGCAGCTCCGGAAGCGATCGGAACACCATATATTTT	CASSSGSDRNTIYF
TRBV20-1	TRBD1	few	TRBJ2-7	TGCAGTGCTAGTGCACCCAGGGGACAGGGAGGGAGAGGCGAGCAGTACTTC	CSASAPRGQGGRGEQYF
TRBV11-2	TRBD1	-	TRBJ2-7	TGTGCCAGCAGCCATTCCGCCGGGACAGGGGCCTACGAGCAGTACTTC	CASSHSAGTGAYEQYF
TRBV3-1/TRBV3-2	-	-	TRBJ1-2	TGTGCCAGCAGCCAAGGTTCACAGGATTTTCGTGGCTACACCTTC	CASSQGSQDFRGYTF
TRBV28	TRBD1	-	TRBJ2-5	TGTGCCAGCAGGACCGGGACAGCGAAAGAGACCCAGTACTTC	CASRTGTAKETQYF
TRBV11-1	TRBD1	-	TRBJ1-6	TGTGCCAGCAGCTTAAATCAGGGGGCAAGGTCACCCCTCCACTTT	CASSLNQGARSPLHF
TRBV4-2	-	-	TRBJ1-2	TGTGCCAGCAGCCAAGAAGTGGGCCCTGGCTACACCTTC	CASSQEVGPGYTF
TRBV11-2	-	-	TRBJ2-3	TGTGCCAGCACACAAATGACAGGACGCACAGATACGCAGTATTTT	CASTQMTGRTDTQYF
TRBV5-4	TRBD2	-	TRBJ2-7	TGTGCCAGCAGCTTGGGTGGTAGCGGGGGGAAGTACGAGCAGTACTTC	CASSLGGSGGKYEQYF
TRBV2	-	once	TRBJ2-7	TGTGCCAGCAGTGAAGACTCGGGGAACTACGAGCAGTACTTC	CASSEDSGNYEQYF
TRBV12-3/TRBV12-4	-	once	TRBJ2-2	TGTGCCAGCGCCCAGGGCTCCGGGGAGCTGTTTTTT	CASAQGSGELFF
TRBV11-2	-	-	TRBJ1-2	TGTGCCAGCAGCTTGGGACAAATTAACTATGGCTACACCTTC	CASSLGQINYGYTF
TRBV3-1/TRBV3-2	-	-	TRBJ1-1	TGTGCCAGCAGCCAAGATCAGCACAGGAGGGCTGAAGCTTTCTTT	CASSQDQHRRAEAFF
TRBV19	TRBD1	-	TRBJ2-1	TGTGCCAGTAGTATGGGGACAGAGTACAATGAGCAGTTCTTC	CASSMGTEYNEQFF
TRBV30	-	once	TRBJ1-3	TGTGCCTGGAGTGTAGCAGGGACTGGAAACACCATATATTTT	CAWSVAGTGNTIYF
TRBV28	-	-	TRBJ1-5	TGTGCCAGCAGCCCGGTACAAGGGGACAATCAGCCCCAGCATTTT	CASSPVQGDNQPQHF
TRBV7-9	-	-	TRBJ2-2	TGTGCCAGCAGCCTAACAGGGTCTGGCACCGGGGAGCTGTTTTTT	CASSLTGSGTGELFF
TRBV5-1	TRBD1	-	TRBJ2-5	TGCGCCAGCAGCCTGGGACAGGGGCTTAACCAAGAGACCCAGTACTTC	CASSLGQGLNQETQYF
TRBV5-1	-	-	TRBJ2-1	TGCGCCAGCAGCTCCCTGCAGGGCTTGTACAATGAGCAGTTCTTC	CASSSLQGLYNEQFF
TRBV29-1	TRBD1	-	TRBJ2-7	TGCAGCGTTGAGGGACAGTCCTACGAGCAGTACTTC	CSVEGQSYEQYF
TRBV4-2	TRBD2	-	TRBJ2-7	TGTGCCAGCAGCCAAGAGACTAGCGGGGGGTGGTACGAGCAGTACTTC	CASSQETSGGWYEQYF
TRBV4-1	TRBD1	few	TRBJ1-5	TGCGCCAGCAGCCAAGGGACAGGAAGCAATCAGCCCCAGCATTTT	CASSQGTGSNQPQHF
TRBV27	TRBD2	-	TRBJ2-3	TGTGCCAGCAGTTTGGAACGGGGAGGGGCAGATACGCAGTATTTT	CASSLERGGADTQYF
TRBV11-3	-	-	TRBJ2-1	TGTGCCAGCAGCTTAGGAGGGGGGGCTTCCTACAATGAGCAGTTCTTC	CASSLGGGASYNEQFF
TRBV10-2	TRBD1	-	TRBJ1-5	TGCGCCAGCAGTTGGGACAGGGGCCAGCCCCAGCATTTT	CASSWDRGQPQHF
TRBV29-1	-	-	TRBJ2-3	TGCAGCACTAGCTCAGATACGCAGTATTTT	CSTSSDTQYF
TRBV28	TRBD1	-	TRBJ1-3	TGTGCCAGCAGGCCCACGGACAGGGGTAGGCGCACCATATATTTT	CASRPTDRGRRTIYF
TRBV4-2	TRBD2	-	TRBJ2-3	TGTGCCAGCAGCCAAGATCTGGTGGGGTTAGCGGGGGGGCCGGAGGATACGCAGTATTTT	CASSQDLVGLAGGPEDTQYF
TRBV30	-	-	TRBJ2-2	TGTGCCAGGCGGGACCATGTAAACACCGGGGAGCTGTTTTTT	CARRDHVNTGELFF
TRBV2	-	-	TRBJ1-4	TGTGCCAGCAAGACCTCGACGGGGAATGAAAAACTGTTTTTT	CASKTSTGNEKLFF
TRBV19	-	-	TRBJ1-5	TGTGCCAGTACTCCAACAGGGTTTAGCAATCAGCCCCAGCATTTT	CASTPTGFSNQPQHF
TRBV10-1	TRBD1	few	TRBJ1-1	TGCGCCAGCAGGATGACAGGGCTAACTGAAGCTTTCTTT	CASRMTGLTEAFF
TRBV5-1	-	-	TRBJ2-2	TGCGCCAGCAGCCCTCCCCAGATTAGCGAGAACACCGGGGAGCTGTTTTTT	CASSPPQISENTGELFF
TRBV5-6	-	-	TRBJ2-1	TGTGCCAGCAGCTTGGCTCCCTACAATGAGCAGTTCTTC	CASSLAPYNEQFF
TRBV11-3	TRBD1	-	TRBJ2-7	TGTGCCAGCAGCTCGGGGACAGGGAAACGGTACGAGCAGTACTTC	CASSSGTGKRYEQYF
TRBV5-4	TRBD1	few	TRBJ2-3	TGTGCCAGCAGCTGGGGGACAGGGGGCGAAGATACGCAGTATTTT	CASSWGTGGEDTQYF
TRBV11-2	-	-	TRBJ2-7	TGTGCCAGCAGCTTAGATCGGGTGGGGGGGCACGAGCAGTACTTC	CASSLDRVGGHEQYF
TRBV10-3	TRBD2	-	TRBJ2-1	TGTGCCATCAGTGAGTTGGAACCGGGACTAGCGGGGGAAAGCTCCTACAATGAGCAGTTCTTC	CAISELEPGLAGESSYNEQFF
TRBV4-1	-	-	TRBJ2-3	TGCGCCAGCAGTCCCCTCACACCGGATACGCAGTATTTT	CASSPLTPDTQYF